This TCR beta chain originates from a study of CD8+ T cells in alopecia areata. Study summary: Patients took tofacitinib for 6 to 18 months, followed by 6 drug-free months. Study-level points and caveats: Tofacitinib significantly reduced both scalp clonality and expanded CD8+ clones among the top 100. More clonal than normal scalp was lesional scalp, particularly alopecia totalis/universalis.

Germline loops: CDR1 SGHTA, CDR2 FQGTGA. CDR3 size: 13 residues. Trimming took off 1 base at V and 7 bases at J, with 8 bases between the two ends. Details on this clone: What it recognizes is unknown.

Extracted RNA was reverse transcribed into cDNA, the sequencing template. Sequencing used immunoSEQ multiplex PCR; TCRdb keeps in-frame clones, though not all of them. The sample has a few hundred thousand clones, 50% to 60% seen once; the top ten hold around 1.4%. Documented treatment: oral pan-JAK inhibitor, 5-10 mg twice daily. Specimens obtained from alopecia areata patients comprised lesional scalp punch biopsies and peripheral blood. The chain couples TRBV7-3 to TRBJ2-1; D uncertain. The receptor was derived from a human donor with alopecia areata. The material was CD4+ T cells sorted from blood, obtained at week 4, from a patient treated with tofacitinib. The CDR3 region has the DNA TGTGCCAGCAGCTTAATCCTAGGGAATGAGCAGTTCTTC. This gives the protein CASSLILGNEQFF.